The 25 T cell receptor beta chains below come from one sample, sequenced in a study of blood T cell repertoires in COVID-19. The assay was immunoSEQ multiplex PCR, and TCRdb's table has in-frame clones only and misses some. The sample has a few hundred thousand clones; 86% are singletons. Material for sequencing was peripheral blood. The receptors shown here come from a man in his forties who had recovered from COVID-19.

The genes are TRBV9 and TRBJ2-3, with a tentative D call TRBD1 (5 bases). The germline V gene has CDR1 SGDLS and CDR2 YYNGEE. The CDR3 loop spans 19 amino acids. Trimming cost V 4 bases and J 2 bases, with 26 bases left between them. This CDR3 reads CASSFPREAGKGPTDTQYF. CDR3 bases: TGTGCCAGCAGCTTCCCACGCGAGGCAGGGAAGGGGCCCACAGATACGCAGTATTTT.

The V gene is TRBV12-3 or TRBV12-4, the J gene TRBJ1-5, with 9 positions matching TRBD1. The length of the CDR3 is 12 residues. With V trimmed by 6 bases and J by 15 bases, 9 bases remained unmatched. The CDR3 region has the DNA TGTGCCAGCAGCGCACCGGGACAGGGTCCGCATTTT. Protein sequence: CASSAPGQGPHF.

This clone came up once. The gene calls are TRBV4-2 and TRBJ1-1; weak D call: TRBD1 (5 bases). This CDR3 comprises 16 residues. Trimming stripped 0 bases from V and 3 bases from J, with 14 bases between. The V gene's germline CDR1 is LGHNA and CDR2 YNFKEQ. The CDR3 spells CASSQDNRQGYTEAFF. The CDR3 coding sequence is TGTGCCAGCAGCCAAGATAATCGGCAGGGCTACACTGAAGCTTTCTTT.

V usage is TRBV4-1 and J usage is TRBJ1-2; 7 bases are a match to TRBD1. Germline V gives CDR1 MGHRA, CDR2 YSYEKL. With V trimmed by 4 bases and J by 7 bases, 18 bases remained unmatched. This CDR3 is 17 amino acids long. In DNA, the CDR3 is TGCGCCAGCAGCCTTCCGTACGGACAGGCGGCCTCGGGTGGCTACACCTTC. Encoded protein: CASSLPYGQAASGGYTF.

The rearrangement joins TRBV19 to TRBJ2-7; a weak D match, TRBD1 (5 bases). V gave up 0 bases and J gave up 7 bases, with 16 bases separating them. The CDR3 is made up of 15 amino acids. Germline CDR1 and CDR2: LNHDA and SQIVND (reference sequence). The CDR3 here is CASSIEPTRVGEQYF. In DNA, the CDR3 is TGTGCCAGTAGTATAGAACCCACCAGGGTAGGGGAGCAGTACTTC. Looking up the rest from reference TRBV19 and TRBJ2-7 gives the full variable domain: DGGITQSPKYLFRKEGQNVTLSCEQNLNHDAMYWYRQDPGQGLRLIYYSQIVNDFQKGDIAEGYSVSREKKESFPLTVTSAQKNPTAFYLCASSIEPTRVGEQYFGPGTRLTVT.

This chain joins TRBV6-5 and TRBJ1-2, with TRBD1 as a possible D gene (5 bases). V gave up 2 bases and J gave up 1 base, with 5 bases separating them. Germline V gene data show CDR1 as MNHEY and CDR2 as SVGAGI. This CDR3 contains 13 residues. CDR3 bases: TGTGCCAGCAGTTACGACAGTAACTATGGCTACACCTTC. It translates to CASSYDSNYGYTF.

The CDR3 here is CASSVCLRDPWIFSNQPQHF. DNA of the CDR3: TGTGCCAGCAGCGTATGCCTGCGGGACCCCTGGATATTTAGCAATCAGCCCCAGCATTTT. The gene calls are TRBV9 and TRBJ1-5, with D perhaps matching TRBD1 (5 bases). Germline assignment: CDR1 SGDLS and CDR2 YYNGEE. V lost 1 base to trimming and J lost 0 bases, with 23 bases between them. This CDR3 comprises 20 residues.

V is TRBV4-2 and J is TRBJ1-4; 7 nucleotides match TRBD1. This CDR3 spans 18 amino acids. From germline, CDR1 is LGHNA and CDR2 YNFKEQ. V lost 2 bases and J lost 7; bases outside the gene matches: 16. The CDR3 DNA reads as TGTGCCAGCAGCCAACCTCGACAGGGTGGATATCGTGGTGAAAAACTGTTTTTT. It translates to CASSQPRQGGYRGEKLFF.

V is TRBV19 and J is TRBJ2-7; D remains unclear. V was cut by 0 bases and J by 3 bases, with 6 bases left in between. This CDR3 is 13 amino acids long. Germline V gene lookup returns CDR1 LNHDA and CDR2 SQIVND (reference sequence). Here the CDR3 DNA reads TGTGCCAGTAGTATAGAGTACAGCTACGAGCAGTACTTC. This encodes CASSIEYSYEQYF.

V usage is TRBV6-1 and J usage is TRBJ1-1, with 7 nucleotides matching TRBD1. CDR1 MNHNS and CDR2 SASEGT come from the germline V gene. V was clipped by 5 bases and J by 7 bases; unmatched bases: 13. The CDR3 runs 15 residues. The DNA for the CDR3 is TGTGCCAGCAGTCCTTACAGGGGCTCTACCTTTGAAGCTTTCTTT. Translation: CASSPYRGSTFEAFF.

This sequence joins TRBV18 and TRBJ2-7; 11 nucleotides align to TRBD1. Germline lookup yields CDR1 KGHSH and CDR2 LQKENI. This CDR3 spans 16 amino acids. The junction had 3 bases not matched to a gene; V was cut back by 1 base and J by 1 base. CDR3 sequence: CASSPRTGGESYEQYF. The CDR3 coding sequence is TGTGCCAGCTCACCACGGACAGGGGGCGAGTCCTACGAGCAGTACTTC.

The genes are TRBV7-2 and TRBJ2-5, with no clear D. The germline V gene has CDR1 SGHTA and CDR2 FQGNSA. V was cut by 0 bases and J by 5 bases, with 13 bases left in between. The CDR3 extends over 15 amino acids. CDR3 nucleotides: TGTGCCAGCAGCTTAGCTTCGCTAGTTGGGGAGACCCAGTACTTC. It translates to CASSLASLVGETQYF.

V usage is TRBV2 and J usage is TRBJ2-7; 8 bases are shared with TRBD2. The CDR3 contains 15 residues. V shed 4 bases and J 0 bases; nucleotides not matched to a gene: 5. From germline, CDR1 is SNHLY and CDR2 FYNNEI. This CDR3 is CASSGGLASSYEQYF. The CDR3 DNA reads as TGTGCCAGCAGTGGAGGACTAGCCAGCTCCTACGAGCAGTACTTC.

This chain links TRBV5-1 with TRBJ2-2, with 9 bases lining up with TRBD1. Trimming cost V 4 bases and J 1 base; bases outside gene matches: 2. Germline values: CDR1 SGHRS, CDR2 YFSETQ. The CDR3 has 15 amino acids. In DNA, the CDR3 is TGCGCCAGCAGCCCGGACAGGGGGAACACCGGGGAGCTGTTTTTT. Translated: CASSPDRGNTGELFF.

The chain has TRBV7-8 and TRBJ2-7; weak D call: TRBD2 (6 bases). CDR1 SGHVS and CDR2 FQNEAQ come from the germline V gene. V was cut by 0 bases and J by 0 bases, with 12 bases left in between. This CDR3 is 16 amino acids long. CDR3 region: CASSLAWAGSSYEQYF. CDR3 in DNA: TGTGCCAGCAGCTTAGCGTGGGCGGGAAGCTCCTACGAGCAGTACTTC.

The chain couples TRBV5-5 to TRBJ2-7; 7 bases are shared with TRBD1. The CDR3 loop spans 17 amino acids. Germline V gene lookup returns CDR1 SGHKS and CDR2 YYEKEE (reference sequence). Trimming at V came to 4 bases and at J to 7 bases, leaving 20 bases not matched to a gene. This CDR3 is CASSRSGSGTATGEQYF. The CDR3 nucleotides are TGTGCCAGCAGCCGGTCCGGGTCCGGGACAGCAACAGGGGAGCAGTACTTC.

The rearrangement links TRBV6-2 or TRBV6-3 to TRBJ1-3; no clear D. The V end was cut by 2 bases, the J end by 8 bases, with 7 bases between. The CDR3 covers 12 residues. Looked up from germline, CDR1 is MNHEY and CDR2 is SVGEGT. The CDR3 reads CASSYEGYTIYF. As DNA, the CDR3 is TGTGCCAGCAGTTACGAGGGCTACACCATATATTTT.

This clone was seen once. The chain joins TRBV27 to TRBJ2-7; 8 nucleotides agree with TRBD2. The germline gives CDR1 MNHEY, CDR2 SMNVEV (reference sequence). The CDR3 loop spans 15 amino acids. V was clipped by 6 bases and J by 4 bases; unmatched bases: 11. CDR3 loop: CASRGLSAGGYEQYF. The CDR3 DNA sequence: TGTGCCAGCAGGGGTCTCAGCGCGGGAGGATACGAGCAGTACTTC.

The rearrangement links TRBV7-9 to TRBJ2-2; 10 positions match TRBD2. The CDR3 has 16 amino acids. The J segment lost 2 bases and the V segment lost 0 bases, leaving 0 bases of the junction unmatched. Germline CDR1 SEHNR, CDR2 FQNEAQ (reference sequence). DNA of the CDR3: TGTGCCAGCAGCTTAGCACTAGCGGGAAACACCGGGGAGCTGTTTTTT. Translated: CASSLALAGNTGELFF.

The chain is built from TRBV21-1 and TRBJ2-5; the table's D call TRBD2 went unverified against the DNA. TRBV21-1 is a pseudogene. CDR3 size: 15 residues. The CDR3 region is CASSKVWRPQETQYF. DNA for the CDR3: TGTGCCAGCAGCAAAGTGTGGCGGCCCCAAGAGACCCAGTACTTC.

V is TRBV4-1 and J is TRBJ2-1, with D perhaps matching TRBD1 (6 bases). CDR3 length: 14 amino acids. Trimming stripped 4 bases from V and 5 bases from J, with 12 bases between. Germline V gene lookup returns CDR1 MGHRA and CDR2 YSYEKL. Here the CDR3 DNA reads TGCGCCAGCAGCCTCACCGGACAGAACAATGAGCAGTTCTTC. Protein sequence: CASSLTGQNNEQFF.

CDR3 protein: CASSQRTGGVATNEQYF. The CDR3 DNA follows: TGTGCCAGCAGCCAACGTACAGGGGGCGTAGCGACTAACGAGCAGTACTTC. The V gene is TRBV14, the J gene TRBJ2-7; 9 bases match TRBD1. CDR1 is SGHDN, CDR2 FVKESK, per germline. The CDR3 sequence is 17 residues long. V trimming: 2 bases; J trimming: 5 bases; junction bases outside the gene matches: 13.

The chain has TRBV4-3 and TRBJ1-4; the D gene is possibly TRBD1 (6 bases). Germline CDR1 is LGHNA and CDR2 is YSLEER. V was clipped by 0 bases and J by 4 bases, with 24 bases between them. CDR3 size: 20 residues. In DNA form, the CDR3 reads TGCGCCAGCAGCCAAGATCTTGCTGGGGGCGGATTTTTGAGTAATGAAAAACTGTTTTTT. Protein: CASSQDLAGGGFLSNEKLFF.

The chain couples TRBV7-2 to TRBJ2-3; a possible D gene is TRBD2 (7 bases). This CDR3 is 17 amino acids long. Trimming took off 5 bases at V and 0 bases at J, with 18 bases between the two ends. Germline V gene data show CDR1 as SGHTA and CDR2 as FQGNSA. The CDR3 sequence: CASSPPRGARSTDTQYF. In DNA form, the CDR3 reads TGTGCCAGCAGCCCCCCCCGGGGGGCTCGGAGCACAGATACGCAGTATTTT.

This chain connects TRBV7-3 to TRBJ2-1; 8 bases are a match to TRBD2. Germline assignment: CDR1 SGHTA and CDR2 FQGTGA. CDR3 length equals 13 residues. V was pared by 5 bases and J by 13 bases, with 10 bases of the junction left unmatched. CDR3 DNA: TGTGCCAGCAGCCAATCAGCGGGAGCCTCTCAGTTCTTC. Encoded protein: CASSQSAGASQFF.